This TCR beta chain derives from a study of neoadjuvant anti-PD-1 for oral cavity cancer. About the research overall: Patients without progression got a fourth dose around day 43.

Sequencing used immunoSEQ multiplex PCR; TCRdb keeps in-frame clones, though not all of them. Among over 11,000 clones listed, approximately 70% were seen once. Study-level findings and limits: PBMC Gini-index clonality exceeded responders' in non-responders post-nivolumab.

Time point given: after neoadjuvant nivolumab, at surgical resection. The sample holds one count of this clone. Its antigen is as yet unknown. V lost 4 bases to trimming and J lost 9 bases; unmatched junction nucleotides: 1. There are 11 residues in the CDR3. Germline CDR1 is SGHRS and CDR2 is YFSETQ. This specimen consisted of PBMCs, obtained after nivolumab (anti-PD-1) treatment. The chain joins TRBV5-1 to TRBJ2-1; 7 positions agree with TRBD1. This clonotype was sampled from a person aged 40 to 85 with oral cavity squamous cell carcinoma. The CDR3 DNA sequence: TGCGCCAGCAGCACAGGGGTTGAGCAGTTCTTC. Translation: CASSTGVEQFF.